This record concerns one TCR beta chain sequence. In the authors' workflow: Reference gene primer amplification yielded estimated nucleated cell counts. Sequencing was performed with immunoSEQ multiplex PCR; in TCRdb, only in-frame clones are kept and a portion is missing. That table supplies the V and J calls and clone size; D and trimming were determined from the DNA. This table holds tens of thousands of clones, around 70% found once. The entry originates in a study of blood T cell repertoires in COVID-19. As for the study in general: Sites in the United States, Italy and Spain provided acute and convalescent COVID-19 samples. Sources were T cells, B-cell-depleted T cells, or PBMCs; the material itself was cDNA or gDNA.

V was shortened by 3 bases and J by 13 bases, with 12 bases between the two germline ends. The germline gives CDR1 SNHLY, CDR2 FYNNEI. The CDR3 has 11 amino acids. The sequence derives from a human donor in a cohort sampled during active or convalescent COVID-19. V usage is TRBV2 and J usage is TRBJ2-5, with D tentatively TRBD1 (5 bases). Material: peripheral blood. CDR3 protein: CASSEVDQGYF. The CDR3 DNA sequence: TGTGCCAGCAGTGAGGTGGACCAGGGGTACTTC.